This passage covers 24 T cell receptor beta chains from one sample sequenced in a study of chemoradiotherapy in HPV16-positive cancers. Sequencing was performed with immunoSEQ multiplex PCR; in TCRdb, only in-frame clones are kept and a portion is missing. This table holds 15,000 or so clones, about 90% found once. Sequenced material: blood, taken from a patient who underwent chemoradiotherapy. The origin of the receptors is a human donor with HPV-associated anogenital cancer.

V gene TRBV9 combines with J gene TRBJ1-1, with D hard to call. Trimming stripped 2 bases from V and 3 bases from J, with 11 bases between. The CDR3 covers 14 residues. Germline-derived CDR1 and CDR2 are SGDLS and YYNGEE. The CDR3 protein is CASSVKSRDTEAFF. CDR3 nucleotide sequence: TGTGCCAGCAGCGTCAAAAGTAGGGACACTGAAGCTTTCTTT.

V usage is TRBV7-6 and J usage is TRBJ2-3; D possibly uses TRBD1 or TRBD2 (5 bases each). Trimming removed 6 bases at V and 1 base at J, with 17 bases between. This CDR3 comprises 16 residues. CDR1 is SGHVS and CDR2 is FNYEAQ in the germline V gene. CDR3 sequence: CASSKRSGPRTDTQYF. In DNA, the CDR3 is TGTGCCAGCAGTAAGCGATCGGGGCCACGCACAGATACGCAGTATTTT.

The rearrangement uses TRBV19 and TRBJ2-7; TRBD1 is a possible D gene (6 bases). The CDR3 is 15 residues long. Looked up from germline, CDR1 is LNHDA and CDR2 is SQIVND (reference sequence). The V and J ends lost 4 bases and 2 bases respectively, with 15 bases between them. DNA for the CDR3: TGTGCCAGTAGTAAAAAAGAGGGGGAACCCTACGAGCAGTACTTC. Translation: CASSKKEGEPYEQYF.

The V call is TRBV20-1, the J call TRBJ1-2; perhaps TRBD1 as D (6 bases). This CDR3 contains 11 residues. Germline V lookup: CDR1 DFQATT, CDR2 SNEGSKA (reference sequence). V gave up 5 bases and J gave up 5 bases, with 9 bases separating them. The CDR3, as DNA: TGCAGTGCTCTCAGGGGTTATGGCTACACCTTC. It translates to CSALRGYGYTF.

The rearrangement links TRBV11-2 to TRBJ1-2; 10 bases map to TRBD1. The CDR3 consists of 15 residues. With 5 bases clipped from V and 5 bases from J, the junction kept 8 bases outside the gene matches. Germline lookup yields CDR1 SGHAT and CDR2 FQNNGV. CDR3 sequence: CASSLSGTGDYGYTF. CDR3 nucleotides: TGTGCCAGCAGCCTAAGCGGGACAGGGGATTATGGCTACACCTTC.

The chain links TRBV28 to TRBJ2-7; tentative D call: TRBD1 (6 bases). The germline V gene encodes CDR1 MDHEN and CDR2 SYDVKM. The CDR3 extends over 11 amino acids. Trimming removed 6 bases at V and 4 bases at J, with 7 bases between. CDR3 sequence reads: CASRGQYEQYF. The CDR3 DNA sequence: TGTGCCAGCAGAGGACAGTACGAGCAGTACTTC.

This clone was counted once. The chain uses TRBV11-1 and TRBJ2-5, with D perhaps matching TRBD1 (6 bases). The CDR3 has 16 amino acids. Germline V lookup: CDR1 SGHAT, CDR2 FQDESV (reference sequence). The germline V and J ends were trimmed by 4 bases and 7 bases, with 22 bases remaining between them. CDR3 nucleotides: TGTGCCAGCAGCTCAGACTCCCGGGACAATGGGGGGACCCAGTACTTC. Its translation is CASSSDSRDNGGTQYF.

V gene TRBV15 combines with J gene TRBJ1-6, with 9 bases fitting TRBD1. The CDR3 loop spans 15 amino acids. Germline lookup yields CDR1 LNHNV and CDR2 YYDKDF (reference sequence). V was clipped by 3 bases and J by 8 bases; unmatched bases: 5. The CDR3 region is CATSRENRGHSPLHF. The CDR3 region has the DNA TGTGCCACCAGCAGGGAAAACAGGGGGCATTCACCCCTCCACTTT.

The chain has TRBV5-1 and TRBJ2-6; D remains unclear. This CDR3 contains 16 residues. Deletions cut 0 bases from V and 0 bases from J, with 7 bases between. Germline CDR1 reads SGHRS; CDR2 reads YFSETQ. DNA of the CDR3: TGCGCCAGCAGCTTGGCCGAGGCCTCTGGGGCCAACGTCCTGACTTTC. As protein: CASSLAEASGANVLTF.

This chain uses TRBV2 with TRBJ1-1; D remains ambiguous. CDR3 length: 15 amino acids. Germline CDR1 is SNHLY and CDR2 is FYNNEI. The ends were cut back, 1 base at V and 8 bases at J, with 17 bases in the middle. Here the CDR3 reads CASSEDYRAVNEAFF. CDR3 DNA: TGTGCCAGCAGTGAAGATTATAGGGCAGTAAACGAAGCTTTCTTT.

The chain couples TRBV15 to TRBJ2-1; D could derive from TRBD1 or TRBD2 (5 bases each). Germline lookup yields CDR1 LNHNV and CDR2 YYDKDF (reference sequence). Between the trimmed V and J ends, which lost 0 bases and 2 bases, there was a span of 14 bases. The CDR3 is made up of 17 amino acids. The CDR3 nucleotides are TGTGCCACCAGCAGAGATCGTGAGGGGACCCCCTACAATGAGCAGTTCTTC. It yields the protein CATSRDREGTPYNEQFF.

This clone was detected a few times. V and J are TRBV28 and TRBJ2-7; D possibly corresponds to TRBD2 (5 bases). The CDR3 has 15 residues. Trimming took 3 bases from V and 0 from J, leaving 12 bases between them. Germline assignment: CDR1 MDHEN and CDR2 SYDVKM. The CDR3 coding sequence is TGTGCCAGCAGTTTTCGGGGTCCTATCTCCTACGAGCAGTACTTC. Translating it yields CASSFRGPISYEQYF.

The rearrangement links TRBV18 to TRBJ1-5, with D unresolved. The CDR3 length is 13 residues. V was trimmed by 3 bases and J by 0 bases, leaving 3 bases between them. Germline V lookup: CDR1 KGHSH, CDR2 LQKENI. This CDR3 reads CASSPNSNQPQHF. The CDR3 DNA sequence: TGTGCCAGCTCACCTAATAGCAATCAGCCCCAGCATTTT.

The CDR3 nucleotides are TGTGCCAGCTCAGGGGGGTATAATGAGCAGTTCTTC. Encoded protein: CASSGGYNEQFF. This chain connects TRBV2 to TRBJ2-1, with TRBD1 as a possible D gene (7 bases). Trimming took off 8 bases at V and 7 bases at J, with 12 bases between the two ends. Germline CDR1 and CDR2: SNHLY and FYNNEI. CDR3 length equals 12 residues. The full variable domain, its missing parts supplied by reference TRBV2 and TRBJ2-1, is EPEVTQTPSHQVTQMGQEVILRCVPISNHLYFYWYRQILGQKVEFLVSFYNNEISEKSEIFDDQFSVERPDGSNFTLKIRSTKLEDSAMYFCASSGGYNEQFFGPGTRLTVL.

The V gene is TRBV19, the J gene TRBJ1-5; D is possibly TRBD1 (5 bases). The CDR3 contains 20 residues. Germline values: CDR1 LNHDA, CDR2 SQIVND (reference sequence). Trimming removed 4 bases from V and 0 bases from J, with 25 bases in between. This CDR3 reads CASSKLWQGDSSDSNQPQHF. The CDR3 DNA reads TGTGCCAGTAGTAAGCTTTGGCAAGGGGATAGCTCAGATAGCAATCAGCCCCAGCATTTT.

The V call is TRBV23-1, the J call TRBJ2-2; 9 nucleotides agree with TRBD1. TRBV23-1 is recorded as an ORF, its role being uncertain. Trimming cost V 6 bases and J 5 bases; bases outside gene matches: 4. This CDR3 region has 14 residues. CDR3 bases: TGCGCCAGCAGGGGACAGGGTCAAACCGGGGAGCTGTTTTTT. This gives the protein CASRGQGQTGELFF.

This chain connects TRBV13 to TRBJ1-4; 9 nucleotides agree with TRBD1. V was clipped by 2 bases and J by 3 bases; unmatched bases: 4. The CDR3 contains 16 residues. Germline V lookup: CDR1 PRHDT, CDR2 FYEKMQ (reference sequence). The CDR3 nucleotides read TGTGCCAGCAGCTTAAGGGACAGGGTTGCTAATGAAAAACTGTTTTTT. Encoded protein: CASSLRDRVANEKLFF. Drawing the rest from reference TRBV13 and TRBJ1-4, the complete variable domain is AAGVIQSPRHLIKEKRETATLKCYPIPRHDTVYWYQQGPGQDPQFLISFYEKMQSDKGSIPDRFSAQQFSDYHSELNMSSLELGDSALYFCASSLRDRVANEKLFFGSGTQLSVL.

V usage is TRBV4-1 and J usage is TRBJ2-7; 9 nucleotides align to TRBD2. The junction had 10 bases not matched to a gene; V was cut back by 0 bases and J by 1 base. The CDR3 has 18 amino acids. Germline lookup yields CDR1 MGHRA and CDR2 YSYEKL. The CDR3 loop reads CASSQDPESGGPSYEQYF. In DNA form, the CDR3 reads TGCGCCAGCAGCCAAGATCCGGAGAGCGGGGGGCCTTCCTACGAGCAGTACTTC.

The V gene is TRBV7-9, the J gene TRBJ2-5, with unresolved D. V lost 5 bases, J lost 5 bases, and 15 bases lay in between. Germline lookup yields CDR1 SEHNR and CDR2 FQNEAQ (reference sequence). The CDR3 is 14 amino acids. The CDR3 region is CASSPVVGYETQYF. DNA of the CDR3: TGTGCCAGCAGCCCGGTGGTAGGGTATGAGACCCAGTACTTC.

The chain's CDR3 is CAWSGGDYGYTF. CDR3 nucleotides: TGTGCCTGGAGCGGGGGAGACTATGGCTACACCTTC. The chain carries TRBV30 and TRBJ1-2; TRBD1 is a possible D gene (5 bases). Germline V CDR1 and CDR2: GTSNPN, SVGIG (reference sequence). This CDR3 is 12 amino acids long. V gave up 3 bases and J gave up 3 bases, with 8 bases separating them.

The V call is TRBV7-8, the J call TRBJ2-2; tentatively, D is TRBD1 (6 bases). V lost 1 base, J lost 0 bases, and 12 bases lay in between. This CDR3 contains 17 residues. Germline values: CDR1 SGHVS, CDR2 FQNEAQ. The CDR3 sequence: CASSLGGGNANTGELFF. In DNA, the CDR3 is TGTGCCAGCAGCTTAGGAGGGGGTAACGCGAACACCGGGGAGCTGTTTTTT.

J is TRBJ1-4 and V is TRBV29-1; D is uncertain. CDR3 length: 12 residues. Deletions cut 5 bases from V and 8 bases from J, with 12 bases between. Germline V CDR1 and CDR2: SQVTM, ANQGSEA. CDR3 sequence reads: CSVSALDEKLFF. CDR3 coding DNA: TGCAGCGTTTCTGCGTTGGACGAAAAACTGTTTTTT.

The chain is built from TRBV2 and TRBJ1-2; 7 positions agree with TRBD1. Germline V gene data show CDR1 as SNHLY and CDR2 as FYNNEI. V was pared by 4 bases and J by 3 bases, with 2 bases of the junction left unmatched. The CDR3 sequence is 13 residues long. CDR3 nucleotides: TGTGCCAGCAGTGCAACAGGGGACTATGGCTACACCTTC. Translation gives CASSATGDYGYTF.

The V call is TRBV19, the J call TRBJ1-1, with TRBD1 matching 7 bases. This CDR3 has 11 amino acids. The trim removed 8 bases at V and 5 bases at J, leaving 2 bases unmatched. Germline CDR1 is LNHDA and CDR2 is SQIVND (reference sequence). CDR3 nucleotide sequence: TGTGCCAGTGAACAGGGGACTGAAGCTTTCTTT. Encoded protein: CASEQGTEAFF.